What follows are 11 T cell receptor beta chains derived from one specimen sequenced in a study of T cell repertoires in cytomegalovirus infection. Their antigen targets remain unknown. TCRdb fed the reads into MiXCR, producing one record per CDR3 protein. The sample consists of around 500,000 distinct CDR3 sequences, roughly 43% of them appearing once. The sample consisted of cultured PBMCs, taken from culture after CMV antigen stimulation. All receptors derive from a human donor in good health (CMV status not recorded). Some clones in this sample may be carry-over from other donors' samples.

This clonotype was counted many times. The chain employs TRBV7-2 and TRBJ2-3; D remains ambiguous. V lost 3 bases and J lost 2, with 6 bases in between. The CDR3 has 13 amino acids. CDR1 SGHTA and CDR2 FQGNSA come from the germline V gene. The CDR3 DNA reads as TGTGCCAGCAGCTTGTTGTCCACAGATACGCAGTATTTT. Protein product: CASSLLSTDTQYF.

CDR3 sequence reads: CASSTYGYGYTF. The CDR3 DNA follows: TGTGCCAGTAGTACCTACGGATATGGCTACACCTTC. The chain employs TRBV19 and TRBJ1-2, with D unclear. This CDR3 region has 12 residues. The germline V and J ends were trimmed by 4 bases and 5 bases, with 8 bases remaining between them. CDR1 and CDR2 from the germline V gene are LNHDA and SQIVND (reference sequence).

This clonotype appeared a few times. This chain links TRBV7-2 with TRBJ2-1, with D maybe TRBD2 (5 bases). The germline gives CDR1 SGHTA, CDR2 FQGNSA. This CDR3 comprises 13 residues. V was cut by 1 base and J by 11 bases, with 12 bases left in between. CDR3 coding DNA: TGTGCCAGCAGCTTAGATAGCCTCGGGAAGCAGTTCTTC. Protein: CASSLDSLGKQFF.

In its sample, this clonotype was seen a few times. V gene TRBV7-9 combines with J gene TRBJ2-5; D perhaps matches TRBD1 (5 bases). The CDR3 has 15 residues. Germline CDR1 SEHNR, CDR2 FQNEAQ (reference sequence). Deletions cut 2 bases from V and 5 bases from J, with 15 bases between. The CDR3 sequence: CASSLSVAGSETQYF. In DNA form, the CDR3 reads TGTGCCAGCAGCTTAAGTGTAGCAGGGTCGGAGACCCAGTACTTC.

The sample holds a few counts of this clonotype. The gene calls are TRBV6-5 and TRBJ2-5, with 9 bases aligning to TRBD2. J lost 1 base, V lost 0 bases, and 12 bases had no gene match. The CDR3 is 19 residues long. Per germline, CDR1 MNHEY and CDR2 SVGAGI. The CDR3 DNA follows: TGTGCCAGCAGTTACTCCCGCTGGCGGGGGGGGGCTGGCCAAGAGACCCAGTACTTC. It yields the protein CASSYSRWRGGAGQETQYF.

In this sample, this clonotype turned up many times. V and J are TRBV9 and TRBJ2-1; 7 nucleotides match TRBD2. V lost 0 bases, J lost 5 bases, and 5 bases stayed unmatched. The CDR3 runs to 15 residues. The V gene's germline CDR1 is SGDLS and CDR2 YYNGEE. In DNA form, the CDR3 reads TGTGCCAGCAGCGTAGTGGGTAGCGGGCACAATGAGCAGTTCTTC. Protein product: CASSVVGSGHNEQFF.

This clonotype came up once. The rearrangement uses TRBV6-1 and TRBJ1-2; 7 nucleotides agree with TRBD1. The V gene's germline CDR1 is MNHNS and CDR2 SASEGT. V trimming: 7 bases; J trimming: 3 bases; junction bases outside the gene matches: 14. The CDR3 is made up of 16 amino acids. The CDR3 is CASTRSYRGSDYGYTF. The DNA of the CDR3 is TGTGCCAGCACCCGGTCTTACAGGGGCAGCGACTATGGCTACACCTTC.

The chain employs TRBV7-8 and TRBJ2-3; the D gene is possibly TRBD1 (6 bases). This CDR3 has 12 residues. CDR1 and CDR2 from the germline V gene are SGHVS and FQNEAQ. The V and J ends lost 4 bases and 14 bases respectively, with 16 bases between them. The CDR3 DNA sequence: TGTGCCAGCAGCTCGTCAGGGGTGGATGCGTATTTT. Its protein is CASSSSGVDAYF. The complete variable domain, with remaining parts taken from reference TRBV7-8 and TRBJ2-3, reads GAGVSQSPRYKVAKRGQDVALRCDPISGHVSLFWYQQALGQGPEFLTYFQNEAQLDKSGLPSDRFFAERPEGSVSTLKIQRTQQEDSAVYLCASSSSGVDAYFGPGTRLTVL.

This clonotype appeared a few times. V gene TRBV7-2 combines with J gene TRBJ2-5, with D uncertain. Germline CDR1 and CDR2: SGHTA and FQGNSA. The V end lost 3 bases, the J end lost 4 bases, and 12 bases lay between the germline ends. The CDR3 contains 14 residues. The CDR3 DNA is TGTGCCAGCAGCTTGGGCAGGTGGCGAGAGACCCAGTACTTC. The encoded protein is CASSLGRWRETQYF. Supplemented by reference TRBV7-2 and TRBJ2-5, the full variable domain reads GAGVSQSPSNKVTEKGKDVELRCDPISGHTALYWYRQSLGQGLEFLIYFQGNSAPDKSGLPSDRFSAERTGGSVSTLTIQRTQQEDSAVYLCASSLGRWRETQYFGPGTRLLVL.

In DNA form, the CDR3 reads TGTGCCAGCAGTGCCAATGTAGCGGGGGGCATGAATGAGCAGTTCTTC. Its protein is CASSANVAGGMNEQFF. The chain couples TRBV2 to TRBJ2-1; 10 bases map to TRBD2. Germline CDR1 reads SNHLY; CDR2 reads FYNNEI. This CDR3 region has 16 residues. Trimming removed 4 bases from V and 7 bases from J; junction bases left unmatched: 10.

The gene calls are TRBV24-1 and TRBJ2-1; the D gene is possibly TRBD2 (5 bases). The CDR3 is 13 amino acids. V lost 2 bases, J lost 9 bases, and 10 bases lay in between. Germline V gene lookup returns CDR1 KGHDR and CDR2 SFDVKD. CDR3 loop: CATSDSVRGEQFF. Written as DNA, the CDR3 is TGTGCCACCAGTGATTCGGTACGGGGTGAGCAGTTCTTC.